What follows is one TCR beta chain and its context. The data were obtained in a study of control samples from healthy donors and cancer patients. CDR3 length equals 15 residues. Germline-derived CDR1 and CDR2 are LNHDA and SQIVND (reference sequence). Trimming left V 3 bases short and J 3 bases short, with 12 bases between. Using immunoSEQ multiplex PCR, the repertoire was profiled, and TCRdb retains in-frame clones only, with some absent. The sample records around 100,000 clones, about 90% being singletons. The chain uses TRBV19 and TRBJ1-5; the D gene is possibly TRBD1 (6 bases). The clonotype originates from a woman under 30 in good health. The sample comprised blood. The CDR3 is CASSMLDSYNQPQHF. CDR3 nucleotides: TGTGCCAGTAGTATGTTGGACAGTTACAATCAGCCCCAGCATTTT.